This TCR beta chain was recorded in a study of blood T cells in healthy people across ages. Study-wide points: The donors' CMV status was not determined, possibly confounding changes in expanded clonotypes. Across samples, TCR beta diversity tracked strongly with naive T cell percentage.

The table lists this clonotype with a few counts. Its antigen remains unidentified. Then a second PCR, running about 6 to 11 cycles, was carried out with a sample-barcoded 5' primer and a J-beta primer mix. TCRdb recomputed calls from the 5' RACE reads with MiXCR, one row per CDR3 protein. The sample contains over 700,000 distinct CDR3 sequences, 53% of which appear only once. This CDR3 comprises 14 residues. V lost 1 base, J lost 4 bases, and 4 bases stayed unmatched. Germline assignment: CDR1 DFQATT and CDR2 SNEGSKA (reference sequence). The rearrangement joins TRBV20-1 to TRBJ2-7; 10 bases line up with TRBD2. This TCR was recovered from an elderly man in good health. Sequenced: blood. DNA of the CDR3: TGCAGTGCTAGAGCTAGCGGGAGCATTTACGAGCAGTACTTC. Translating gives CSARASGSIYEQYF.